The sequence of this TCR beta chain was determined in a study of cytomegalovirus exposure and HLA in healthy donors. Study details: Earlier findings included about 120 million unique TCR beta sequences obtained from 150 million to 200 million T cells. Study-level results: The likely origin of a cluster of highly shared sequence variants was a sequencing artifact.

Primers for the PCR totalled 60 Vbeta and 13 Jbeta. Profiling relied on immunoSEQ multiplex PCR, and the TCRdb table lists in-frame clones only, not all of them. The sample shows around 170,000 clones, around 79% of them seen only once. A note on this clone: Antigen: not known.

After removal of 3 bases from V and 0 bases from J, the junction contained 10 bases not matched to a gene. This CDR3 region has 19 residues. Germline V gene data show CDR1 as MGHRA and CDR2 as YSYEKL. Sample: PBMCs. The clonotype comes from a woman aged 45-59 years in good health and CMV-seronegative. The chain uses TRBV4-1 and TRBJ2-6; 8 positions agree with TRBD1. The CDR3 sequence is CASSQVPGQVFSGANVLTF. The CDR3 bases are TGCGCCAGCAGCCAGGTACCGGGACAGGTCTTCTCTGGGGCCAACGTCCTGACTTTC.